Following are 9 T cell receptor beta chains from one sample sequenced in a study of shared clonotypes between healthy human individuals. TCRdb keeps only in-frame clones here, not all; method: immunoSEQ multiplex PCR. The sample lists roughly 400,000 clones, 90% to 98% occurring once. Material: memory CD8+ T cells sorted from blood. Indicated subset: CD45RO+ cells pooled with CCR7-negative TemRA cells. The receptors come from a young man in good health.

The chain is built from TRBV4-2 and TRBJ2-2; a possible D gene is TRBD1 (7 bases). V was shortened by 4 bases and J by 5 bases, with 17 bases between the two germline ends. CDR1 LGHNA and CDR2 YNFKEQ come from the germline V gene. CDR3 size: 16 residues. In DNA, the CDR3 is TGTGCCAGCAGCCGACAGGGAACGGGAGTTACCGGGGAGCTGTTTTTT. Its translation is CASSRQGTGVTGELFF.

The rearrangement joins TRBV28 to TRBJ2-4; D might be TRBD2 (5 bases). Trimming cost V 3 bases and J 4 bases, with 7 bases left between them. This CDR3 spans 13 amino acids. Germline lookup yields CDR1 MDHEN and CDR2 SYDVKM. The DNA for the CDR3 is TGTGCCAGCAGTTTCGGCGGGAAAAACATTCAGTACTTC. It codes for CASSFGGKNIQYF.

The chain combines TRBV5-1 with TRBJ1-3, with D possibly being TRBD1 (5 bases). Trimming shortened V by 2 bases and J by 8 bases, and 17 bases separated the two germline ends. The CDR3 loop spans 15 amino acids. CDR1 is SGHRS and CDR2 is YFSETQ in the germline V gene. The CDR3 reads CASSFGRPGGDTIYF. Written as DNA, the CDR3 is TGCGCCAGCAGCTTTGGACGGCCCGGAGGGGACACCATATATTTT.

The chain couples TRBV27 to TRBJ1-2; D is uncertain. Germline V CDR1 and CDR2: MNHEY, SMNVEV (reference sequence). Trimming shortened V by 6 bases and J by 0 bases, and 14 bases separated the two germline ends. This CDR3 region has 15 residues. Here the CDR3 DNA reads TGTGCCAGCAGCTCCTTTGGCATCGCTAACTATGGCTACACCTTC. Translating gives CASSSFGIANYGYTF.

This chain joins TRBV30 and TRBJ2-7, with D tentatively TRBD1 or TRBD2 (6 bases each). Germline V gene data show CDR1 as GTSNPN and CDR2 as SVGIG (reference sequence). This CDR3 has 14 residues. Trimming cost V 5 bases and J 4 bases, with 18 bases left between them. The CDR3 is CAWAGGAYRYEQYF. The CDR3 DNA follows: TGTGCCTGGGCCGGGGGCGCATATCGGTACGAGCAGTACTTC.

The chain joins TRBV28 to TRBJ1-4; maybe TRBD1 (6 bases). The CDR3 length is 14 residues. From germline, CDR1 is MDHEN and CDR2 SYDVKM. The V end was cut by 4 bases, the J end by 1 base, with 7 bases between. This chain's CDR3 is CASSSGQTNEKLFF. Here the CDR3 DNA reads TGTGCCAGCAGTTCGGGACAAACTAATGAAAAACTGTTTTTT. Full variable domain (outside the CDR3, taken from reference TRBV28 and TRBJ1-4): DVKVTQSSRYLVKRTGEKVFLECVQDMDHENMFWYRQDPGLGLRLIYFSYDVKMKEKGDIPEGYSVSREKKERFSLILESASTNQTSMYLCASSSGQTNEKLFFGSGTQLSVL.

The chain carries TRBV10-2 and TRBJ1-2; no clear D. CDR1 is WSHSY and CDR2 is SAAADI in the germline V gene. This CDR3 has 13 residues. Trimming removed 6 bases at V and 3 bases at J, with 11 bases between. The CDR3 sequence is CASSPRADYGYTF. Here the CDR3 DNA reads TGCGCCAGCAGCCCTAGGGCAGACTATGGCTACACCTTC.

The chain is built from TRBV5-1 and TRBJ2-1; TRBD1 matches at 8 bases. The V gene's germline CDR1 is SGHRS and CDR2 YFSETQ. Trimming took 7 bases from V and 6 from J; bases not matched to a gene: 6. The CDR3 contains 13 residues. In nucleotides, the CDR3 is TGCGCCAGCTCCGGACAGGGAAGCAATGAGCAGTTCTTC. Protein sequence: CASSGQGSNEQFF.

The V gene is TRBV28, the J gene TRBJ1-3; D may be TRBD1 (6 bases). From germline, CDR1 is MDHEN and CDR2 SYDVKM. Deletions cut 4 bases from V and 2 bases from J, with 12 bases between. The CDR3 sequence is 15 residues long. CDR3 sequence reads: CASSSGGLPGNTIYF. In DNA form, the CDR3 reads TGTGCCAGCAGTTCGGGGGGGCTTCCTGGAAACACCATATATTTT.